These T cell receptor beta chains were read from a single sample in a study of T-cell memory formation after mild COVID-19. TCRdb reprocessed the 5' RACE reads with MiXCR, giving one entry per CDR3 protein. The sample shows about 470,000 distinct CDR3 sequences, 20% to 30% of them seen only once. Specimen: PBMCs or a T cell subset sorted from them (not recorded which). These receptors were obtained from an adult woman who had mild COVID-19 (a few samples of this study predate the infection). Cell type and time point are not known. Each CDR3 is given with its conserved first and last residue. Each record gives: CDR3 DNA, CDR3 protein, clone size, D gene, J gene, V gene. The D gene is left open where the match is weak. Size values are once, few and many counts, or a class for expanded clones, and some rows have none.

cdr3_nt: TGCGCCAGCAGCTCGCTGACTAGCGGGGCAAGAACAGATACGCAGTATTTT; cdr3_aa: CASSSLTSGARTDTQYF; clone_size: few; d_call: TRBD2; j_call: TRBJ2-3; v_call: TRBV5-1
cdr3_nt: TGTGCCACCGCCGTAGCGGGACCATACAATGAGCAGTTCTTC; cdr3_aa: CATAVAGPYNEQFF; clone_size: -; d_call: TRBD2; j_call: TRBJ2-1; v_call: TRBV27
cdr3_nt: TGCGCCAGCAGCTTAACTGCGCCTGGGGCCAACGTCCTGACTTTC; cdr3_aa: CASSLTAPGANVLTF; clone_size: -; d_call: -; j_call: TRBJ2-6; v_call: TRBV4-3
cdr3_nt: TGTGCCAGCTCACCCTGGGCAGACAATGAGCAGTTCTTC; cdr3_aa: CASSPWADNEQFF; clone_size: few; d_call: -; j_call: TRBJ2-1; v_call: TRBV18
cdr3_nt: TGTGCCACCAGCGGGCGGGACAGGGGTAACACCGGGGAGCTGTTTTTT; cdr3_aa: CATSGRDRGNTGELFF; clone_size: -; d_call: TRBD1; j_call: TRBJ2-2; v_call: TRBV15
cdr3_nt: TGTGCCAGCAGCTCAAACCCTTTGGCGGTGTTTTTT; cdr3_aa: CASSSNPLAVFF; clone_size: few; d_call: -; j_call: TRBJ2-2; v_call: TRBV5-6
cdr3_nt: TGTGCCAGCAGCTGGGAGCTTCTGAACACTGAAGCTTTCTTT; cdr3_aa: CASSWELLNTEAFF; clone_size: -; d_call: -; j_call: TRBJ1-1; v_call: TRBV7-9
cdr3_nt: TGTGCCAGCAGCCAAGAGCAGCGTCAGCCCCAGCATTTT; cdr3_aa: CASSQEQRQPQHF; clone_size: -; d_call: -; j_call: TRBJ1-5; v_call: TRBV3-1
cdr3_nt: TGTGCCACCCGACGGGGGGCCTACAATGAGCAGTTCTTC; cdr3_aa: CATRRGAYNEQFF; clone_size: -; d_call: TRBD2; j_call: TRBJ2-1; v_call: TRBV19
cdr3_nt: TGTGCCAGCAGTTTAGCGCCCACTGGGGTACTGTTCTTC; cdr3_aa: CASSLAPTGVLFF; clone_size: -; d_call: -; j_call: TRBJ2-1; v_call: TRBV12-3/TRBV12-4
cdr3_nt: TGTGCCAGCAGCTTGGGGGCTAGCGGGACCGGGGAGCTGTTTTTT; cdr3_aa: CASSLGASGTGELFF; clone_size: few; d_call: TRBD2; j_call: TRBJ2-2; v_call: TRBV5-6
cdr3_nt: TGTGCCAGCAGCGCTCTAGCGGGGGTGGGCACAGATACGCAGTATTTT; cdr3_aa: CASSALAGVGTDTQYF; clone_size: few; d_call: TRBD2; j_call: TRBJ2-3; v_call: TRBV9
cdr3_nt: TGTGCCACCAGTGATTACACCTACGAGCAGTACTTC; cdr3_aa: CATSDYTYEQYF; clone_size: few; d_call: -; j_call: TRBJ2-7; v_call: TRBV24-1
cdr3_nt: TGTGCCACCAGCAGAGGGGCGCTGACTAGCGGTAGCACAGATACGCAGTATTTT; cdr3_aa: CATSRGALTSGSTDTQYF; clone_size: -; d_call: TRBD2; j_call: TRBJ2-3; v_call: TRBV15
cdr3_nt: TGTGCCACCAGTGATTCCTACCAGGGGCCCACTGAAGCTTTCTTT; cdr3_aa: CATSDSYQGPTEAFF; clone_size: -; d_call: -; j_call: TRBJ1-1; v_call: TRBV24-1